The 27 T cell receptor beta chains presented below share a single source sample, sequenced in a study of control samples from healthy donors and cancer patients. Data came from immunoSEQ multiplex PCR; TCRdb stores just in-frame clones and leaves some out. This table has more than 95,000 clones, roughly 93% appearing once. The sample consisted of blood. All receptors derive from a man aged 25 to 40 in good health.

V and J are TRBV6-5 and TRBJ2-3, with 9 positions matching TRBD1. Germline loops: CDR1 MNHEY, CDR2 SVGAGI. The CDR3 runs to 15 residues. With V trimmed by 6 bases and J by 0 bases, 4 bases remained unmatched. The CDR3 DNA reads TGTGCCAGCAGACCCGACAGGGGGAGCACAGATACGCAGTATTTT. Amino acids: CASRPDRGSTDTQYF.

The V call is TRBV7-9, the J call TRBJ1-1; 7 bases fit TRBD1. Germline lookup yields CDR1 SEHNR and CDR2 FQNEAQ (reference sequence). This CDR3 region has 15 residues. Trimming removed 4 bases from V and 1 base from J; junction bases left unmatched: 6. This chain's CDR3 is CASSSGGVRNTEAFF. CDR3 coding DNA: TGTGCCAGCAGCTCAGGGGGAGTGAGGAACACTGAAGCTTTCTTT.

The genes are TRBV14 and TRBJ2-3; 7 bases match TRBD2. Germline CDR1 reads SGHDN; CDR2 reads FVKESK. Trimming cost V 4 bases and J 1 base; bases outside gene matches: 17. The length of the CDR3 is 19 residues. CDR3 nucleotide sequence: TGTGCCAGCAGCCTGGAGGAGCGGGCTAGCGGACGTCGCACAGATACGCAGTATTTT. Amino acids: CASSLEERASGRRTDTQYF.

This chain connects TRBV19 to TRBJ2-1, with D possibly being TRBD1 or TRBD2 (5 bases each). The ends were cut back, 5 bases at V and 2 bases at J, with 19 bases in the middle. Per germline, CDR1 LNHDA and CDR2 SQIVND (reference sequence). This CDR3 has 17 residues. CDR3 residues: CASSRKPGPSTYNEQFF. The CDR3 DNA reads TGTGCCAGTAGTCGGAAGCCGGGACCGAGCACCTACAATGAGCAGTTCTTC.

This chain uses TRBV7-2 with TRBJ2-7, with D maybe TRBD1 (6 bases). The CDR3 extends over 13 amino acids. Per germline, CDR1 SGHTA and CDR2 FQGNSA. V dropped 5 bases and J dropped 4 bases, with 12 bases sitting between them. The CDR3 region has the DNA TGTGCCAGCAGCACATCACAGGGTTACGAGCAGTACTTC. Amino acids: CASSTSQGYEQYF.

The chain joins TRBV15 to TRBJ1-3, with 8 positions matching TRBD1. Germline values: CDR1 LNHNV, CDR2 YYDKDF (reference sequence). The CDR3 runs to 18 residues. The V and J ends lost 0 bases and 0 bases, in that order; junction bases with no gene match: 7. In DNA, the CDR3 is TGTGCCACCAGCAGAGATCCGACAGGACAGGGCTCTGGAAACACCATATATTTT. This encodes CATSRDPTGQGSGNTIYF.

V gene TRBV5-5 combines with J gene TRBJ2-4; 15 bases line up with TRBD2. CDR3 length: 17 amino acids. Germline CDR1 SGHKS, CDR2 YYEKEE (reference sequence). V was pared by 4 bases and J by 7 bases, with 9 bases of the junction left unmatched. For the CDR3, the DNA is TGTGCCAGCAGCCTCCGGACTAGCGGGGGGGCGGTGAACATTCAGTACTTC. Translation: CASSLRTSGGAVNIQYF.

The chain recombines TRBV2 with TRBJ2-5; D may be TRBD2 (6 bases). Per the germline V gene, CDR1 is SNHLY and CDR2 is FYNNEI. V was clipped by 2 bases and J by 1 base, with 17 bases between them. The CDR3 runs 17 residues. CDR3 protein: CASSEITKLGGQETQYF. The CDR3, as DNA: TGTGCCAGCAGTGAAATTACGAAGTTGGGGGGCCAAGAGACCCAGTACTTC.

The J gene is TRBJ1-1, the V gene TRBV12-3 or TRBV12-4; D remains unclear. This CDR3 region has 12 residues. V was cut by 8 bases and J by 1 base, with 8 bases left in between. The CDR3 region is CASSDANTEAFF. CDR3 nucleotides: TGTGCCAGCTCGGACGCGAACACTGAAGCTTTCTTT.

The rearrangement uses TRBV19 and TRBJ1-2; TRBD1 is a possible D gene (6 bases). The V gene's germline CDR1 is LNHDA and CDR2 SQIVND (reference sequence). The CDR3 consists of 14 residues. The V gene lost 3 bases and the J gene lost 8 bases, with 16 bases spanning the gap. CDR3 residues: CASSIGGAPGGYTF. The CDR3 nucleotides read TGTGCCAGTAGTATTGGGGGGGCCCCAGGAGGCTACACCTTC.

The count of this clone is one. Additional DNA sequences in this sample encode the identical CDR3. The chain recombines TRBV6-5 with TRBJ1-1; tentative D call: TRBD1 (5 bases). The CDR3 spans 15 residues. Trimming pared 0 bases from V and 3 bases from J, leaving 11 bases between. CDR1 MNHEY and CDR2 SVGAGI come from the germline V gene. The DNA of the CDR3 is TGTGCCAGCAGTTACTCTCCGGGGGGGGACACTGAAGCTTTCTTT. Translation: CASSYSPGGDTEAFF.

The chain is built from TRBV2 and TRBJ2-5; possibly TRBD1 or TRBD2 for D (5 bases each). The CDR3 extends over 17 amino acids. The germline CDR1 and CDR2 sequences are SNHLY and FYNNEI. Trimming took off 1 base at V and 5 bases at J, with 20 bases between the two ends. The CDR3 DNA is TGTGCCAGCAGTGAAGATGGGGACCCTCTACAGATGGAGACCCAGTACTTC. Translation gives CASSEDGDPLQMETQYF.

This clone was detected once. In DNA, the CDR3 is TGTGCCAGCAGCCAAGAGGGGGAACAGTTCTTC. Translation gives CASSQEGEQFF. The V and J genes are TRBV3-1 (or the pseudogene TRBV3-2) and TRBJ2-1, with D perhaps assigned TRBD1 or TRBD2 (5 bases each). Germline V gene data show CDR1 as LGHDT and CDR2 as YNNKEL (reference sequence). Trimming removed 0 bases from V and 13 bases from J, with 7 bases in between. This CDR3 is built from 11 residues.

V and J are TRBV6-5 and TRBJ2-6, with D hard to call. This CDR3 spans 13 amino acids. Germline V gene sequence: CDR1 MNHEY, CDR2 SVGAGI. V lost 10 bases and J lost 3, with 10 bases in between. The CDR3 DNA sequence: TGTGCCACCCAATTGGGTGGGGCCAACGTCCTGACTTTC. Its protein product is CATQLGGANVLTF.

This clone was counted once. Other DNA sequences from this sample encode an identical CDR3 as well. This chain links TRBV5-4 with TRBJ1-2; D is possibly TRBD1 (6 bases). Germline CDR1 reads SGHNT; CDR2 reads YYREEE (reference sequence). This CDR3 has 16 residues. Trimming cost V 5 bases and J 0 bases, with 17 bases left between them. In DNA, the CDR3 is TGTGCCAGCAGTCTAGGGGGACGGCGGGCTAACTATGGCTACACCTTC. This codes for CASSLGGRRANYGYTF.

The CDR3 DNA follows: TGTGCCAGCAGCGTCGGACAGGGTTGGGATGAGCAGTTCTTC. Encoded protein: CASSVGQGWDEQFF. The chain uses TRBV9 and TRBJ2-1, with TRBD1 matching 8 bases. In germline, CDR1 is SGDLS, CDR2 YYNGEE. The CDR3 sequence is 14 residues long. Unmatched junction bases numbered 6, after V lost 2 bases and J lost 8 bases.

CDR3 sequence (DNA): TGTGCCAGCAGCTTAGTCCGGGCCACTTCGGAGACCCAGTACTTC. Translated: CASSLVRATSETQYF. The chain links TRBV11-2 to TRBJ2-5; D is ambiguous. The germline V and J ends were trimmed by 1 base and 5 bases, with 14 bases remaining between them. The germline CDR1 and CDR2 sequences are SGHAT and FQNNGV. The CDR3 runs to 15 residues. The complete variable domain, with remaining parts taken from reference TRBV11-2 and TRBJ2-5, reads EAGVAQSPRYKIIEKRQSVAFWCNPISGHATLYWYQQILGQGPKLLIQFQNNGVVDDSQLPKDRFSAERLKGVDSTLKIQPAKLEDSAVYLCASSLVRATSETQYFGPGTRLLVL.

The chain couples TRBV5-5 to TRBJ2-5; D perhaps matches TRBD2 (7 bases). The germline CDR1 and CDR2 sequences are SGHKS and YYEKEE (reference sequence). V was pared by 0 bases and J by 5 bases, with 20 bases between. CDR3 length equals 17 residues. CDR3 nucleotide sequence: TGTGCCAGCAGCTTGGTGCCGGGGGGCCCCTTGGAGGAGACCCAGTACTTC. Protein: CASSLVPGGPLEETQYF.

This chain joins TRBV6-1 and TRBJ2-3; a possible D gene is TRBD2 (5 bases). The germline CDR1 and CDR2 sequences are MNHNS and SASEGT. The length of the CDR3 is 14 residues. Trimming removed 3 bases at V and 7 bases at J, with 14 bases between. The CDR3 reads CASSDLAREYTQYF. CDR3 coding DNA: TGTGCCAGCAGTGATTTGGCGAGGGAATATACGCAGTATTTT.

The chain carries TRBV11-2 and TRBJ2-1; D is uncertain. Germline V CDR1 and CDR2: SGHAT, FQNNGV. The CDR3 totals 14 residues. Trimming shortened V by 2 bases and J by 8 bases, and 13 bases separated the two germline ends. DNA for the CDR3: TGTGCCAGCAGCTTACCCCGACATGTCCATGAGCAGTTCTTC. It codes for CASSLPRHVHEQFF. Combining the CDR3 with reference TRBV11-2 and TRBJ2-1 gives the whole variable domain EAGVAQSPRYKIIEKRQSVAFWCNPISGHATLYWYQQILGQGPKLLIQFQNNGVVDDSQLPKDRFSAERLKGVDSTLKIQPAKLEDSAVYLCASSLPRHVHEQFFGPGTRLTVL.

As DNA, the CDR3 is TGCGCCAGCAGCCCCTGGCTAGCGGGGGGCCCGAGGACCGGGGAGCTGTTTTTT. It yields the protein CASSPWLAGGPRTGELFF. The chain recombines TRBV5-1 with TRBJ2-2; the match to TRBD2 covers 11 bases. The CDR3 is made up of 18 amino acids. Per germline, CDR1 SGHRS and CDR2 YFSETQ. J gave up 5 bases and V 4 bases, and 13 bases lay outside the gene matches.

The CDR3 protein is CAISEQGSMAKNIQYF. In DNA, the CDR3 is TGTGCCATCAGTGAACAGGGGAGTATGGCCAAAAACATTCAGTACTTC. The chain links TRBV10-3 to TRBJ2-4; TRBD1 aligns across 7 bases. V lost 3 bases to trimming and J lost 1 base; unmatched junction nucleotides: 6. Germline values: CDR1 ENHRY, CDR2 SYGVKD. The CDR3 is made up of 16 amino acids.

The rearrangement joins TRBV5-1 to TRBJ1-2; a weak D match, TRBD1 (6 bases). This CDR3 region has 12 residues. Germline CDR1 reads SGHRS; CDR2 reads YFSETQ. Trimming took off 0 bases at V and 7 bases at J, with 7 bases between the two ends. The CDR3 sequence: CASSLGRGGYTF. The CDR3 nucleotides read TGCGCCAGCAGCTTGGGCAGGGGTGGCTACACCTTC.

This rearrangement joins TRBV5-1 to TRBJ1-4, with no clear D. CDR3 length equals 16 residues. The V end lost 4 bases, the J end lost 3 bases, and 16 bases lay between the germline ends. Germline CDR1 and CDR2: SGHRS and YFSETQ. The CDR3 nucleotides are TGCGCCAGCAGCCGTTTACCGGGGTCCCCTAATGAAAAACTGTTTTTT. It is translated as CASSRLPGSPNEKLFF.

This chain links TRBV10-1 with TRBJ2-2; D is unresolved. The V and J ends lost 5 bases and 6 bases respectively, with 10 bases between them. The CDR3 loop spans 13 amino acids. The germline V gene encodes CDR1 WNHNN and CDR2 SYGVQD (reference sequence). The chain's CDR3 is CASSPSGAGELFF. DNA for the CDR3: TGCGCCAGCAGTCCGTCGGGTGCCGGGGAGCTGTTTTTT.

The chain links TRBV15 to TRBJ1-1; D is unclear. With 0 bases removed from V and 1 base from J, the gap between germline ends came to 6 bases. This CDR3 comprises 14 residues. From germline, CDR1 is LNHNV and CDR2 YYDKDF (reference sequence). CDR3 protein: CATSRDLGNTEAFF. CDR3 nucleotide sequence: TGTGCCACCAGCAGAGATTTGGGGAACACTGAAGCTTTCTTT. Filled out from reference TRBV15 and TRBJ1-1, the complete variable domain reads DAMVIQNPRYQVTQFGKPVTLSCSQTLNHNVMYWYQQKSSQAPKLLFHYYDKDFNNEADTPDNFQSRRPNTSFCFLDIRSPGLGDTAMYLCATSRDLGNTEAFFGQGTRLTVV.

DNA of the CDR3: TGTGCCAGCAGGTACAGGGGGCGGCCGTACGACGAGCAGTACTTC. This sequence encodes CASRYRGRPYDEQYF. This rearrangement joins TRBV28 to TRBJ2-7; 9 nucleotides match TRBD1. This CDR3 region has 15 residues. CDR1 and CDR2 from the germline V gene are MDHEN and SYDVKM. The ends lost 6 bases at V and 5 bases at J; junction bases unmatched: 11.